The 27 T cell receptor beta chains reported below all come from one sample, sequenced in a study of OX40 agonist ivuxolimab in advanced cancers. Library construction relied on the immunoSEQ multiplex PCR assay. Sourced from immuneACCESS, this table was stored by TCRdb with only in-frame sequences that have V and J called. A share of the clones is absent; for the studies checked, an unresolved V gene accounts for under half, and the remainder has no known explanation. Within this sample are tens of thousands of clones, with 80% to 90% of them counted one time only. About 1.5% of the sample goes to the ten largest clones. This specimen consisted of CD4+ or CD8+ T cells sorted from blood, obtained in a trial of the OX40 agonist ivuxolimab. These receptors were taken from an adult with an advanced solid tumor such as melanoma, head and neck, liver or kidney cancer.

In this sample, this clone turned up a few times. This chain joins TRBV5-6 and TRBJ2-5, with 10 bases identical to TRBD2. Unmatched junction bases numbered 3, after V lost 4 bases and J lost 3 bases. Germline CDR1 and CDR2: SGHDT and YYEEEE. This CDR3 has 14 amino acids. The CDR3 nucleotides are TGTGCCAGCAGCGGACTAGCGGAAGAAGAGACCCAGTACTTC. Protein sequence: CASSGLAEEETQYF.

This clone turned up a few times. The V call is TRBV27, the J call TRBJ2-1; 10 bases agree with TRBD2. V shed 5 bases, J shed 7 bases, and the junction held 5 bases outside the gene matches. CDR1 is MNHEY, CDR2 SMNVEV, per germline (reference sequence). The CDR3 totals 14 residues. In DNA, the CDR3 is TGTGCCAGCAGTGGTAGACTAGCGGGTAATGAGCAGTTCTTC. Amino acid sequence: CASSGRLAGNEQFF.

The rearrangement uses TRBV7-2 and TRBJ2-7; 10 bases are shared with TRBD2. Germline lookup yields CDR1 SGHTA and CDR2 FQGNSA. Unmatched junction bases numbered 8, after V lost 1 base and J lost 5 bases. The CDR3 totals 16 residues. In DNA form, the CDR3 reads TGTGCCAGCAGCTTAGACCCGCTAGCGGGAGATAACGAGCAGTACTTC. Translated, it gives CASSLDPLAGDNEQYF.

Turning to this clone: The sample has other DNA sequences that encode this CDR3 too. The rearrangement links TRBV4-2 to TRBJ1-2; possible D gene TRBD1, 5 bases. This CDR3 comprises 15 residues. The V end lost 1 base, the J end lost 0 bases, and 9 bases lay between the germline ends. From germline, CDR1 is LGHNA and CDR2 YNFKEQ. CDR3 sequence (DNA): TGTGCCAGCAGCCAAGGGCGGGGGGCTAACTATGGCTACACCTTC. Translating gives CASSQGRGANYGYTF.

This rearrangement joins TRBV28 to TRBJ2-4, with D possibly TRBD2 on 6 matching bases. CDR3 length: 13 amino acids. CDR1 MDHEN and CDR2 SYDVKM come from the germline V gene. Trimming pared 6 bases from V and 0 bases from J, leaving 6 bases between. CDR3: CASRGLAKNIQYF. CDR3 DNA sequence: TGTGCCAGCAGGGGACTAGCCAAAAACATTCAGTACTTC.

This clone was picked up one time. This rearrangement joins TRBV5-4 to TRBJ2-1; D unclear. Germline CDR1 and CDR2: SGHNT and YYREEE (reference sequence). V lost 4 bases to trimming and J lost 8 bases, with 10 bases between them. The CDR3 consists of 12 residues. The CDR3 DNA follows: TGTGCCAGCAGCCAAGTTGACTATGAGCAGTTCTTC. It yields the protein CASSQVDYEQFF.

The rearrangement uses TRBV5-4 and TRBJ2-7; D might be TRBD2 (6 bases). V was cut by 4 bases and J by 2 bases, with 7 bases left in between. From germline, CDR1 is SGHNT and CDR2 YYREEE (reference sequence). The CDR3 loop spans 12 amino acids. The CDR3 bases are TGTGCCAGCAGCGGCGGGGCCTACGAGCAGTACTTC. Translation gives CASSGGAYEQYF.

The chain joins TRBV2 to TRBJ1-6; the D is unclear. Trimming took 5 bases from V and 7 from J, leaving 6 bases between them. The CDR3 runs to 12 residues. Germline V lookup: CDR1 SNHLY, CDR2 FYNNEI. The CDR3, as DNA: TGTGCCAGCAGTTTGGGAAATTCACCCCTCCACTTT. Amino acid sequence: CASSLGNSPLHF.

The genes are TRBV29-1 and TRBJ1-3; weak D call: TRBD1 (5 bases). Germline V gene data show CDR1 as SQVTM and CDR2 as ANQGSEA. The CDR3 has 15 residues. The V gene lost 4 bases and the J gene lost 3 bases, with 16 bases spanning the gap. The CDR3 protein is CSVAGQGGSGNTIYF. CDR3 in DNA: TGCAGCGTTGCTGGCCAGGGAGGAAGTGGAAACACCATATATTTT.

This clone has just one count. The chain has TRBV5-1 and TRBJ2-1; 7 bases fit TRBD2. CDR3 size: 14 residues. The V segment lost 0 bases and the J segment 5 bases; nucleotides outside the gene matches: 2. CDR1 is SGHRS, CDR2 YFSETQ, per germline. The CDR3 DNA is TGCGCCAGCAGCTTGGCTGGGAGGGACAATGAGCAGTTCTTC. This gives the protein CASSLAGRDNEQFF. Based on the CDR3 plus reference TRBV5-1 and TRBJ2-1, the full variable domain is KAGVTQTPRYLIKTRGQQVTLSCSPISGHRSVSWYQQTPGQGLQFLFEYFSETQRNKGNFPGRFSGRQFSNSRSEMNVSTLELGDSALYLCASSLAGRDNEQFFGPGTRLTVL.

This clone was observed a few times. V is TRBV7-2 and J is TRBJ2-7; D not resolved. The V end was cut by 6 bases, the J end by 0 bases, with 12 bases between. The CDR3 runs to 14 residues. Germline assignment: CDR1 SGHTA and CDR2 FQGNSA. This CDR3 is CASSTSASSYEQYF. DNA for the CDR3: TGTGCCAGCAGTACCTCAGCGAGCTCCTACGAGCAGTACTTC.

The chain joins TRBV28 to TRBJ2-3, with 9 bases fitting TRBD2. There are 18 residues in the CDR3. Germline CDR1 is MDHEN and CDR2 is SYDVKM. The V gene end was trimmed by 3 bases and the J gene end by 0 bases; junction bases not matched to a gene: 10. CDR3 in DNA: TGTGCCAGCAGTTTTGGAGCGGGAGGCCTCCTTAGCACAGATACGCAGTATTTT. This codes for CASSFGAGGLLSTDTQYF.

The chain is built from TRBV5-1 and TRBJ2-5, with D unresolved. In germline, CDR1 is SGHRS, CDR2 YFSETQ. The CDR3 spans 14 residues. Trimming took off 2 bases at V and 4 bases at J, with 12 bases between the two ends. CDR3 loop: CASSFQYGLETQYF. CDR3 sequence (DNA): TGCGCCAGCAGCTTCCAGTATGGCTTAGAGACCCAGTACTTC.

The V gene is TRBV7-9, the J gene TRBJ2-1; 14 bases agree with TRBD2. V shed 1 base and J 6 bases; nucleotides not matched to a gene: 11. Germline V gene sequence: CDR1 SEHNR, CDR2 FQNEAQ (reference sequence). The CDR3 is 19 residues long. The CDR3 region has the DNA TGTGCCAGCAGCTTAGTGGCGGGACTAGCGGGAGTATTTGCCAATGAGCAGTTCTTC. This gives the protein CASSLVAGLAGVFANEQFF.

The chain uses TRBV5-8 and TRBJ1-5; TRBD1 aligns across 7 bases. Germline V lookup: CDR1 SGHTS, CDR2 YDEGEE. V was clipped by 0 bases and J by 4 bases; unmatched bases: 4. CDR3 size: 15 residues. CDR3 nucleotide sequence: TGTGCCAGCAGCTTGGAGGACAGGTTTAATCAGCCCCAGCATTTT. Translated, it gives CASSLEDRFNQPQHF.

The CDR3 here is CASSYWEGGTGELFF. CDR3 bases: TGTGCCAGCAGTTATTGGGAGGGCGGCACCGGGGAGCTGTTTTTT. The V and J genes are TRBV6-5 and TRBJ2-2; 7 positions agree with TRBD2. Germline CDR1 MNHEY, CDR2 SVGAGI. The V segment lost 3 bases and the J segment 4 bases; nucleotides outside the gene matches: 5. The CDR3 sequence is 15 residues long.

This sequence joins TRBV13 and TRBJ2-5; 10 nucleotides match TRBD2. Germline CDR1 PRHDT, CDR2 FYEKMQ (reference sequence). The CDR3 sequence is 17 residues long. V lost 5 bases to trimming and J lost 2 bases; unmatched junction nucleotides: 11. CDR3 in DNA: TGTGCCAGCAGCCCCCAAGCCGGGACTAGCGTTCAAGAGACCCAGTACTTC. Its protein product is CASSPQAGTSVQETQYF.

The chain links TRBV18 to TRBJ1-1; D ambiguous. CDR1 and CDR2 (germline): KGHSH, LQKENI. V was clipped by 5 bases and J by 5 bases, with 6 bases between them. This CDR3 is built from 11 residues. The chain's CDR3 is CASSTETEAFF. The CDR3 coding sequence is TGTGCCAGCTCAACCGAAACTGAAGCTTTCTTT.

The V call is TRBV5-5, the J call TRBJ2-2, with D maybe TRBD2 (5 bases). The CDR3 is made up of 14 amino acids. V lost 1 base to trimming and J lost 4 bases, with 8 bases between them. Germline V CDR1 and CDR2: SGHKS, YYEKEE (reference sequence). CDR3 protein: CASSLYGVTGELFF. CDR3 coding DNA: TGTGCCAGCAGCTTGTACGGGGTCACCGGGGAGCTGTTTTTT.

The genes are TRBV5-4 and TRBJ2-3; no reliable D call. Germline-derived CDR1 and CDR2 are SGHNT and YYREEE (reference sequence). The germline V and J ends were trimmed by 3 bases and 5 bases, with 4 bases remaining between them. The CDR3 extends over 11 amino acids. This chain's CDR3 is CASSSEDTQYF. The DNA of the CDR3 is TGTGCCAGCAGCTCCGAAGATACGCAGTATTTT. The full variable domain, its missing parts supplied by reference TRBV5-4 and TRBJ2-3, is ETGVTQSPTHLIKTRGQQVTLRCSSQSGHNTVSWYQQALGQGPQFIFQYYREEENGRGNFPPRFSGLQFPNYSSELNVNALELDDSALYLCASSSEDTQYFGPGTRLTVL.

The rearrangement links TRBV19 to TRBJ2-5; no clear D. The CDR3 spans 12 residues. V was shortened by 3 bases and J by 4 bases, with 6 bases between the two germline ends. Germline V CDR1 and CDR2: LNHDA, SQIVND (reference sequence). DNA for the CDR3: TGTGCCAGTAGTATGGTTGGAGAGACCCAGTACTTC. It encodes CASSMVGETQYF.

Regarding this clone: The same CDR3 also results from other DNA sequences found in this sample. The V gene is TRBV5-1, the J gene TRBJ2-7; 9 bases map to TRBD1. The CDR3 runs to 15 residues. V was clipped by 4 bases and J by 6 bases; unmatched bases: 11. Germline-derived CDR1 and CDR2 are SGHRS and YFSETQ. CDR3 region: CASSASGTGLSEQYF. The CDR3 DNA reads TGCGCCAGCAGCGCCTCCGGGACAGGGCTGAGCGAGCAGTACTTC.

This clone has just one count. The rearrangement joins TRBV7-2 to TRBJ1-4; D ambiguous. The ends were cut back, 0 bases at V and 6 bases at J, with 8 bases in the middle. Germline assignment: CDR1 SGHTA and CDR2 FQGNSA. CDR3 length: 14 residues. The CDR3 sequence is CASSLARSDEKLFF. In nucleotides, the CDR3 is TGTGCCAGCAGCTTAGCGAGGAGTGATGAAAAACTGTTTTTT.

In DNA form, the CDR3 reads TGTGCCAGCGGAACACAGGGAGTAAGGGCTGAAGCTTTCTTT. It yields the protein CASGTQGVRAEAFF. This chain links TRBV6-5 with TRBJ1-1; perhaps TRBD1 as D (6 bases). Per germline, CDR1 MNHEY and CDR2 SVGAGI. V lost 8 bases, J lost 6 bases, and 19 bases lay in between. The length of the CDR3 is 14 residues.

The rearrangement uses TRBV4-3 and TRBJ2-1, with a possible D match to TRBD2 (7 bases). The germline gives CDR1 LGHNA, CDR2 YSLEER. CDR3 length: 14 amino acids. The ends were cut back, 4 bases at V and 9 bases at J, with 16 bases in the middle. The CDR3 protein is CASSPTAGAGEQFF. Written as DNA, the CDR3 is TGCGCCAGCAGCCCCACCGCGGGGGCCGGTGAGCAGTTCTTC.

V gene TRBV5-4 combines with J gene TRBJ2-3; possible D gene TRBD2, 5 bases. The germline gives CDR1 SGHNT, CDR2 YYREEE (reference sequence). With 4 bases removed from V and 6 bases from J, the gap between germline ends came to 12 bases. CDR3 size: 13 residues. Here the CDR3 reads CASSLGLTDTQYF. DNA for the CDR3: TGTGCCAGCAGCCTAGGACTGACGGATACGCAGTATTTT.

The rearrangement links TRBV25-1 to TRBJ2-3, with 7 bases fitting TRBD1. The CDR3 has 14 residues. The germline V gene encodes CDR1 MGHDK and CDR2 SYGVNS. V trimming: 3 bases; J trimming: 2 bases; junction bases outside the gene matches: 2. Here the CDR3 reads CASSDTGATDTQYF. The DNA for the CDR3 is TGTGCCAGCAGTGATACAGGGGCCACAGATACGCAGTATTTT.